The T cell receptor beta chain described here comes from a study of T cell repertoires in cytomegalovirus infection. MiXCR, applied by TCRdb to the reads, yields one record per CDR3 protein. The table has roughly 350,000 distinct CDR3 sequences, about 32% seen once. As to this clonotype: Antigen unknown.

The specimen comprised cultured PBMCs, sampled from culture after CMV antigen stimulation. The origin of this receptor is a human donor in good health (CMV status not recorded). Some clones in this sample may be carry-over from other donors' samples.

This chain's CDR3 is CASSGDLWGEQYF. For the CDR3, the DNA is TGTGCCAGCAGCGGAGACCTCTGGGGCGAGCAGTACTTC. The chain recombines TRBV6-2 or TRBV6-3 with TRBJ2-7; no reliable D call. The CDR3 is 13 residues long. Trimming removed 6 bases at V and 6 bases at J, with 15 bases between. Germline-derived CDR1 and CDR2 are MNHEY and SVGEGT.